The rows below give T cell receptor beta chains drawn from one sample of a study of CD8 T cells in Susac syndrome. MiXCR was run by TCRdb on the immunoSEQ multiplex PCR reads, yielding one entry per CDR3 protein. This sample has 50,000 to 60,000 distinct CDR3 sequences, with about 92% found just once. The specimen was CD8+ T cells from PBMCs. Receptors originate from a human donor in good health. The CDR3 runs from the conserved cysteine through the conserved F or W. The order of the fields is D gene, V gene, CDR3 protein. A D gene is named only where the DNA matches it firmly.

NA,TRBV12-3/TRBV12-4,CASSLLTGVTGELFF
NA,TRBV7-9,CASSLVGRAQEKLFF
NA,TRBV7-3,CASSLYPGLYEQYF
TRBD1,TRBV19,CASSISGGAEAFF
NA,TRBV29-1,CSVETTRVSGHTEAFF
NA,TRBV6-2/TRBV6-3,CASSYGATSDTQYF
NA,TRBV6-1,CASSPVDERRVMGEQFF
NA,TRBV27,CASSLSLMEVYEQYF
NA,TRBV9,CASSPRPGLNEKLFF
NA,TRBV14,CASSHGSGSTDTQYF
NA,TRBV6-5,CATYDRGGNSPLHF
NA,TRBV10-2,CASGQTQYF
NA,TRBV7-9,CASSLAGLNTEAFF
NA,TRBV4-2,CASSQDPLWAYNEQFF
TRBD2,TRBV4-2,CASSRGGGEAYNEQFF
TRBD1,TRBV4-2,CASSQAQGYEQFF
NA,TRBV4-1,CASSPAPTQETQYF
NA,TRBV21-1,CASSPLWGRQNTEAFF
TRBD1,TRBV6-5,CASKTGQGAYNEQFF
TRBD2,TRBV9,CASSVSSGGPYSYNEQFF
TRBD2,TRBV3-1,CASVSIGSGAGETQYF
NA,TRBV10-2,CASRDGHSYEQYF
NA,TRBV3-1,CASSQTGTEETQYF
NA,TRBV10-3,CAISESIQQNSPLHF
NA,TRBV4-3,CASSQGAGAVDTQYF
NA,TRBV2,CASMGQYRVQETQYF
NA,TRBV19,CASSMWGVSNQPQHF
TRBD1,TRBV29-1,CSVEERRQGKSTDTQYF
NA,TRBV28,CASKWKQTQYF
TRBD1,TRBV13,CASSSRQGAHEQYF
NA,TRBV6-5,CASSYGGGTTETQYF
TRBD1,TRBV28,CASSPGQGSSPLHF
NA,TRBV6-5,CASSRQPPGPNGYTF
TRBD2,TRBV10-3,CAISDRLAGVASYEQYF
NA,TRBV6-4,CASSDSWGFDSPLHF
NA,TRBV19,CASCGGSITEAFF